What follows describes a single T cell receptor beta chain. Looked up from germline, CDR1 is MRHNA and CDR2 is SNTAGT. The CDR3 spans 13 residues. Trimming took 5 bases from V and 7 from J, leaving 14 bases between them. Sequenced by immunoSEQ multiplex PCR; TCRdb stores in-frame clones only, minus some. This table holds about 40,000 clones, about 91% found once. This specimen belongs to a study of T cell changes during pregnancy in multiple sclerosis. The receptor comes from a female donor with multiple sclerosis, enrolled in a pregnancy study. This specimen was CD8+ T cells from peripheral blood mononuclear cells, taken before pregnancy. The chain is built from TRBV6-4 and TRBJ2-5, with D possibly being TRBD2 (6 bases). The CDR3 DNA reads TGTGCCAGCAGTAAATCGCACGGGGGGACCCAGTACTTC. This sequence encodes CASSKSHGGTQYF.